Listed here are 27 T cell receptor beta chains from one sample, sequenced in a study of T-cell memory formation after mild COVID-19 (dated by TCRdb to about 2021). The method was 5' RACE. TCRdb lists the instrument as Illumina NovaSeq 6000. Using fastp at Q25 and MiXCR, TCRdb reprocessed the public reads and kept productive beta chains. Each entry merges the rows of one CDR3 protein and shows their most common DNA and genes. In all, the sample holds around 200,000 distinct CDR3 sequences, and over 9.5% of those were seen once. Roughly 3.2% of the sample is in the top ten clones. Sequenced sample: PBMCs or a T cell subset sorted from them (not recorded which). These receptors all come from a young man who had mild COVID-19 (a few samples of this study predate the infection). The sample titles of this study are shuffled in the database, so cell type and time point are left out; the donor was told from shared clones.

V and J are TRBV2 and TRBJ1-2; 7 bases map to TRBD1. The CDR3 is 12 amino acids. V was clipped by 6 bases and J by 7 bases; unmatched bases: 5. Germline values: CDR1 SNHLY, CDR2 FYNNEI. The CDR3 here is CASRMAGGGYTF. The DNA for the CDR3 is TGTGCCAGCAGGATGGCAGGGGGTGGCTACACCTTC. Based on the CDR3 plus reference TRBV2 and TRBJ1-2, the full variable domain is EPEVTQTPSHQVTQMGQEVILRCVPISNHLYFYWYRQILGQKVEFLVSFYNNEISEKSEIFDDQFSVERPDGSNFTLKIRSTKLEDSAMYFCASRMAGGGYTFGSGTRLTVV.

This clonotype was seen a handful of times. This rearrangement joins TRBV4-2 to TRBJ1-3; D ambiguous. Trimming cost V 0 bases and J 0 bases, with 9 bases left between them. Germline V gene data show CDR1 as LGHNA and CDR2 as YNFKEQ. The CDR3 is made up of 16 amino acids. DNA for the CDR3: TGTGCCAGCAGCCAAGAGTTAGTTCGCTCTGGAAACACCATATATTTT. This translates into CASSQELVRSGNTIYF.

The chain is built from TRBV7-9 and TRBJ1-2; D not resolved. Trimming took off 5 bases at V and 4 bases at J, with 17 bases between the two ends. The CDR3 spans 15 residues. The germline V gene encodes CDR1 SEHNR and CDR2 FQNEAQ (reference sequence). This chain's CDR3 is CASSPALKGGYGYTF. CDR3 nucleotide sequence: TGTGCCAGCAGCCCCGCCCTAAAGGGAGGCTATGGCTACACCTTC. The variable domain in full, with the rest retrieved from reference TRBV7-9 and TRBJ1-2, is DTGVSQNPRHKITKRGQNVTFRCDPISEHNRLYWYRQTLGQGPEFLTYFQNEAQLEKSRLLSDRFSAERPKGSFSTLEIQRTEQGDSAMYLCASSPALKGGYGYTFGSGTRLTVV.

This clonotype was counted only a few times. J is TRBJ1-5 and V is TRBV19; no clear D. Germline-derived CDR1 and CDR2 are LNHDA and SQIVND (reference sequence). The V and J ends lost 9 bases and 1 base respectively, with 16 bases between them. The CDR3 runs to 15 residues. This chain's CDR3 is CASSIGTVSNQPQHF. CDR3 DNA sequence: TGTGCCAGCTCCATAGGTACAGTAAGCAATCAGCCCCAGCATTTT.

This clonotype appeared many times. V usage is TRBV19 and J usage is TRBJ1-1; D is uncertain. Per the germline V gene, CDR1 is LNHDA and CDR2 is SQIVND (reference sequence). Trimming took off 2 bases at V and 0 bases at J, with 4 bases between the two ends. The CDR3 has 13 residues. Written as DNA, the CDR3 is TGTGCCAGTAGTATAACAGTGAACACTGAAGCTTTCTTT. As protein: CASSITVNTEAFF.

The sample holds many counts of this clonotype. The J gene is TRBJ1-5, the V gene TRBV11-2; 8 bases agree with TRBD1. Germline trimming cut 5 bases from V and 5 bases from J; bases unmatched to any gene: 5. This CDR3 spans 14 amino acids. Germline V gives CDR1 SGHAT, CDR2 FQNNGV. CDR3 bases: TGTGCCAGCAGCCAAACAGGGGGGCATCAGCCCCAGCATTTT. This encodes CASSQTGGHQPQHF.

This clonotype was counted only a few times. The J gene is TRBJ1-5, the V gene TRBV2; D possibly corresponds to TRBD1 (6 bases). V gave up 7 bases and J gave up 7 bases, with 14 bases separating them. The CDR3 length is 13 residues. Germline V gives CDR1 SNHLY, CDR2 FYNNEI. CDR3 loop: CASKGGWNQPQHF. Here the CDR3 DNA reads TGTGCCAGCAAGGGGGGATGGAACCAGCCCCAGCATTTT.

This chain uses TRBV24-1 with TRBJ2-5, with a possible D match to TRBD1 (6 bases). V lost 3 bases and J 1 base, leaving 11 bases between the germline ends. CDR1 KGHDR and CDR2 SFDVKD come from the germline V gene. The CDR3 has 15 residues. The CDR3 spells CATSDPTGTQETQYF. CDR3 nucleotide sequence: TGTGCCACCAGTGATCCTACAGGGACCCAAGAGACCCAGTACTTC.

The chain couples TRBV6-5 to TRBJ2-1, with 8 bases fitting TRBD2. From germline, CDR1 is MNHEY and CDR2 SVGAGI. After removal of 6 bases from V and 5 bases from J, the junction contained 3 bases not matched to a gene. This CDR3 has 13 amino acids. CDR3 sequence reads: CASRRGANNEQFF. The DNA of the CDR3 is TGTGCCAGCAGGCGGGGGGCCAACAATGAGCAGTTCTTC.

This clonotype came up a few times. The chain joins TRBV20-1 to TRBJ1-5; D gene uncertain. Germline lookup yields CDR1 DFQATT and CDR2 SNEGSKA (reference sequence). The length of the CDR3 is 12 residues. The V end lost 0 bases, the J end lost 9 bases, and 9 bases lay between the germline ends. The chain's CDR3 is CSARDNRRPQHF. CDR3 DNA sequence: TGCAGTGCTAGAGACAACCGTAGGCCCCAGCATTTT.

This chain joins TRBV4-1 and TRBJ2-7; D is possibly TRBD1 (5 bases). The CDR3 consists of 14 residues. Germline loops: CDR1 MGHRA, CDR2 YSYEKL. Trimming shortened V by 2 bases and J by 7 bases, and 15 bases separated the two germline ends. The CDR3 region has the DNA TGCGCCAGCAGCCAAACTACAGGACGGGTTGAGCAGTACGTC. This encodes CASSQTTGRVEQYV.

This clonotype has at least ten counts. This rearrangement joins TRBV5-1 to TRBJ2-5, with D possibly being TRBD1 (6 bases). The V gene's germline CDR1 is SGHRS and CDR2 YFSETQ. The CDR3 contains 16 residues. Trimming stripped 5 bases from V and 2 bases from J, with 19 bases between. The CDR3 bases are TGCGCCAGCAGTTTCCAGGGGAACCCTTTACAAGAGACCCAGTACTTC. Encoded protein: CASSFQGNPLQETQYF.

This clonotype was recorded a few times. The chain employs TRBV10-3 and TRBJ2-3; D could derive from TRBD1 or TRBD2 (5 bases each). V was pared by 6 bases and J by 5 bases, with 9 bases between. The germline V gene has CDR1 ENHRY and CDR2 SYGVKD. CDR3 length equals 12 residues. The CDR3 protein is CAIRRDVDTQYF. CDR3 bases: TGTGCCATCAGGAGGGACGTAGATACGCAGTATTTT.

The J gene is TRBJ1-4, the V gene TRBV12-3 or TRBV12-4, with 7 bases that match TRBD1. The CDR3 spans 15 residues. J gave up 3 bases and V 7 bases, and 8 bases lay outside the gene matches. The chain's CDR3 is CASTGDRAANEKLFF. The CDR3 DNA follows: TGTGCCAGCACGGGAGACAGGGCGGCTAATGAAAAACTGTTTTTT.

This clonotype was recorded many times. This chain joins TRBV20-1 and TRBJ2-3, with D hard to call. V lost 0 bases to trimming and J lost 0 bases, with 4 bases between them. Per the germline V gene, CDR1 is DFQATT and CDR2 is SNEGSKA (reference sequence). The CDR3 is 13 amino acids. The chain's CDR3 is CSARDTSTDTQYF. CDR3 nucleotide sequence: TGCAGTGCTAGAGACACCAGCACAGATACGCAGTATTTT.

This clonotype was seen a few times. The chain couples TRBV10-3 to TRBJ2-1; 7 nucleotides align to TRBD2. Germline assignment: CDR1 ENHRY and CDR2 SYGVKD. Losses at the gene ends were 10 bases for V and 9 bases for J; bases not matched to a gene: 15. The CDR3 contains 14 residues. The CDR3 DNA reads as TGTGCCAGTGGGGGACTAAGGCTCGGCGGTGAGCAGTTCTTC. Translation gives CASGGLRLGGEQFF.

This clonotype was counted between two and nine times. V gene TRBV7-3 combines with J gene TRBJ2-5; D might be TRBD1 (8 bases). The CDR3 loop spans 15 amino acids. Trimming removed 5 bases from V and 5 bases from J, with 18 bases in between. Germline V CDR1 and CDR2: SGHTA, FQGTGA. The CDR3 DNA reads TGTGCCAGCAGCCCCGGACAGGGAGGGTCGGAGACCCAGTACTTC. Residues: CASSPGQGGSETQYF.

The chain carries TRBV5-1 and TRBJ2-1; 10 bases align to TRBD1. The V gene's germline CDR1 is SGHRS and CDR2 YFSETQ. The CDR3 is 15 residues long. The junction had 10 bases not matched to a gene; V was cut back by 4 bases and J by 9 bases. The CDR3: CASSAGQGKYIEQFF. CDR3 coding DNA: TGCGCCAGCAGCGCGGGACAGGGGAAGTATATTGAGCAGTTCTTC.

This clonotype has only a few counts. The chain carries TRBV10-3 and TRBJ1-5, with 9 bases aligning to TRBD1. The germline V gene encodes CDR1 ENHRY and CDR2 SYGVKD. CDR3 size: 13 residues. Trimming at V came to 10 bases and at J to 5 bases, leaving 6 bases not matched to a gene. The CDR3 protein is CATRDRVDQPQHF. The CDR3, as DNA: TGTGCCACTAGGGACAGGGTAGATCAGCCCCAGCATTTT.

This clonotype appeared a few times. The CDR3 loop is CASSLQGAFYEQYF. The DNA for the CDR3 is TGTGCCAGCAGCTTACAGGGGGCGTTCTACGAGCAGTACTTC. The V call is TRBV7-6, the J call TRBJ2-7; 8 bases are a match to TRBD1. Germline CDR1 SGHVS, CDR2 FNYEAQ. V lost 2 bases, J lost 3 bases, and 3 bases stayed unmatched. This CDR3 comprises 14 residues.

CDR3 loop: CATSRDHEQFF. The CDR3 nucleotides are TGTGCCACCAGCAGAGATCATGAGCAGTTCTTC. The chain recombines TRBV15 with TRBJ2-1; D not resolved. Trimming removed 0 bases at V and 8 bases at J, with 2 bases between. Looked up from germline, CDR1 is LNHNV and CDR2 is YYDKDF (reference sequence). This CDR3 region has 11 residues. The full variable domain, its missing parts supplied by reference TRBV15 and TRBJ2-1, is DAMVIQNPRYQVTQFGKPVTLSCSQTLNHNVMYWYQQKSSQAPKLLFHYYDKDFNNEADTPDNFQSRRPNTSFCFLDIRSPGLGDTAMYLCATSRDHEQFFGPGTRLTVL.

There are a few counts of this clonotype. The CDR3, as DNA: TGTGCCAGCACGCGGGGGGACAGGGCTGCTGGCTACACCTTC. Encoded protein: CASTRGDRAAGYTF. The chain is built from TRBV6-5 and TRBJ1-2; 9 bases are shared with TRBD1. This CDR3 region has 14 residues. V was pared by 7 bases and J by 7 bases, with 10 bases of the junction left unmatched. Germline V gene sequence: CDR1 MNHEY, CDR2 SVGAGI.

The chain employs TRBV12-3 or TRBV12-4 and TRBJ2-3, with unresolved D. V lost 6 bases and J 2 bases, leaving 9 bases between the germline ends. This CDR3 is built from 13 residues. The CDR3, as DNA: TGTGCCAGCAGGGCTAGGACCACAGATACGCAGTATTTT. Residues: CASRARTTDTQYF.

This clonotype was recorded many times. This chain connects TRBV4-3 to TRBJ1-5, with D possibly TRBD1 on 6 matching bases. V was shortened by 0 bases and J by 5 bases, with 11 bases between the two germline ends. CDR1 is LGHNA and CDR2 is YSLEER in the germline V gene. The CDR3 is made up of 15 amino acids. The CDR3 DNA is TGCGCCAGCAGCCAAGATCAGGGGCGGTATCAGCCCCAGCATTTT. It encodes CASSQDQGRYQPQHF.

This clonotype was seen only a few times. This rearrangement joins TRBV20-1 to TRBJ2-1; the match to TRBD2 covers 8 bases. CDR1 and CDR2 from the germline V gene are DFQATT and SNEGSKA (reference sequence). V trimming: 5 bases; J trimming: 2 bases; junction bases outside the gene matches: 8. This CDR3 spans 15 amino acids. DNA for the CDR3: TGCAGTGCTGTCCCGGGACTAGGTCCCTACAATGAGCAGTTCTTC. It codes for CSAVPGLGPYNEQFF.

The chain couples TRBV7-8 to TRBJ1-3; D is unresolved. V was cut by 0 bases and J by 3 bases, with 9 bases left in between. This CDR3 comprises 15 residues. CDR1 and CDR2 (germline): SGHVS, FQNEAQ. The CDR3 loop is CASSLARAGGNTIYF. CDR3 DNA sequence: TGTGCCAGCAGCTTAGCGAGGGCCGGTGGAAACACCATATATTTT.

The V and J genes are TRBV7-2 and TRBJ1-6; unclear D gene. Germline CDR1 and CDR2: SGHTA and FQGNSA. The CDR3 consists of 12 residues. With 0 bases removed from V and 11 bases from J, the gap between germline ends came to 5 bases. The CDR3 DNA reads TGTGCCAGCAGCTTAGCGTCAACACCCCTCCACTTT. Its translation is CASSLASTPLHF.